These T cell receptor beta chains were read from a single sample in a study of Ad26.COV2.S vaccination and SARS-CoV-2 variants. Assay: immunoSEQ multiplex PCR; the TCRdb copy retains only in-frame clones and omits some. The sample comprises about 320,000 clones, approximately 86% of which are singletons, and more than 1.5% rests with the top ten. The input for sequencing was peripheral blood, taken in a trial of Ad26.COV2.S vaccine versus placebo. These TCRs come from a person between 18 and 59 years old who received the Ad26.COV2.S COVID-19 vaccine or a placebo. Each CDR3 is given with its conserved first and last residue. The order of the fields is CDR3 length, J gene, V gene, CDR3 protein.

17 | TRBJ1-1 | TRBV4-1 | CASSQESNRVSDTEAFF
14 | TRBJ2-7 | TRBV10-1 | CASSEGGTGYEQYF
15 | TRBJ2-3 | TRBV9 | CASSVEGSRTDTQYF
13 | TRBJ1-2 | TRBV14 | CASSQQGYNGYTF
14 | TRBJ2-5 | TRBV10-1 | CASSWGKLQETQYF
15 | TRBJ1-4 | TRBV7-9 | CASSLAAGIHEKLFF
14 | TRBJ2-1 | TRBV5-1 | CASSFSIEGNEQFF
16 | TRBJ1-2 | TRBV9 | CASSVTATQGLDGYTF
15 | TRBJ2-1 | TRBV11-2 | CASSSIAGGPYEQFF
15 | TRBJ2-7 | TRBV6-6 | CASSFGTGDSYEQYF
14 | TRBJ1-5 | TRBV30 | CAWGQQGFNQPQHF
14 | TRBJ1-2 | TRBV7-6 | CASSAQGRGYGYTF
15 | TRBJ1-6 | TRBV7-2 | CASSRRRTDNSPLHF
16 | TRBJ1-5 | TRBV7-8 | CASSEATGLGGQPQHF
14 | TRBJ1-6 | TRBV30 | CAWTRGKDNSPLHF
14 | TRBJ2-5 | TRBV5-1 | CASSGAGTEETQYF
11 | TRBJ1-2 | TRBV24-1 | CATSDDYGYTF